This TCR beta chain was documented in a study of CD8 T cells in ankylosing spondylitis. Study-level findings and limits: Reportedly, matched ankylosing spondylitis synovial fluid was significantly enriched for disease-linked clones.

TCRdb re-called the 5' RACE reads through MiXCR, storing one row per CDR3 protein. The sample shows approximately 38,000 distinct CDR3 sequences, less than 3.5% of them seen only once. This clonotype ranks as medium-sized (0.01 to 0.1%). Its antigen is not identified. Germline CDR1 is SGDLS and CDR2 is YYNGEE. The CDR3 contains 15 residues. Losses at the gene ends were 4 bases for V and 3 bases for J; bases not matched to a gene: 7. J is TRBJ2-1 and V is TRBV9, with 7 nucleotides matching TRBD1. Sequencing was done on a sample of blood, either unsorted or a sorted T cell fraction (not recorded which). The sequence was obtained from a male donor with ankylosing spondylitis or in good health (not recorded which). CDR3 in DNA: TGTGCCAGCAGCACGACTGGACAGGACTACAATGAGCAGTTCTTC. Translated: CASSTTGQDYNEQFF.